A selection of T cell receptor beta chains follows, all from one sample in a study of T-cell reconstitution after alpha-beta-depleted transplantation in children. TCRdb analysed the PCR reads with MiXCR anew, one entry per CDR3 protein. Found here are approximately 250,000 distinct CDR3 sequences, approximately 9.9% of them singletons; the top ten hold approximately 5.4%. The sample in question was PBMCs from the stem cell graft donor, obtained from the stem cell graft. The receptors derive from a human donor who donated a stem cell graft to a child with SCID. Each CDR3 is given with its conserved first and last residue. D genes are given only for firm matches. Rows give clone size only sometimes, using once, few, many, or a class for an expanded clone.

TRBV6-5	TRBD2	TRBJ2-5	many	CASSYELAGFQETQYF	TGTGCCAGCAGTTACGAGCTAGCGGGATTCCAAGAGACCCAGTACTTC
TRBV4-1	.	TRBJ2-3	many	CASSQDRETWSTDTQYF	TGCGCCAGCAGCCAAGATCGGGAGACCTGGAGCACAGATACGCAGTATTTT
TRBV7-2	.	TRBJ1-1	many	CASSLEASGRGTEAFF	TGTGCCAGCAGCTTAGAAGCATCGGGTAGGGGAACTGAAGCTTTCTTT
TRBV10-3	TRBD2	TRBJ2-1	many	CAISELAGRYNEQFF	TGTGCCATCAGTGAGCTAGCGGGGAGATACAATGAGCAGTTCTTC
TRBV5-1	.	TRBJ1-4	many	CASSLQGNEKLFF	TGCGCCAGCAGCTTGCAGGGTAATGAAAAACTGTTTTTT
TRBV15	.	TRBJ2-7	many	CATSTRGYEQYF	TGTGCCACCAGCACACGGGGCTACGAGCAGTACTTC
TRBV27	.	TRBJ2-6	many	CATMDSFFSGANVLTF	TGTGCCACCATGGACAGCTTCTTCTCTGGGGCCAACGTCCTGACTTTC
TRBV5-1	.	TRBJ2-3	many	CASSLEGRSTDTQYF	TGCGCCAGCAGCTTGGAGGGGCGTAGCACAGATACGCAGTATTTT
TRBV29-1	TRBD1	TRBJ1-2	many	CSVGDRVDYGYTF	TGCAGCGTGGGGGACAGGGTGGACTATGGCTACACCTTC
TRBV7-3	TRBD2	TRBJ2-3	.	CASSLAGGDTQYF	TGTGCCAGCAGCTTAGCGGGAGGGGATACGCAGTATTTT
TRBV3-1	TRBD1	TRBJ2-3	many	CASSHPMPGTGGADTQYF	TGTGCCAGCAGCCATCCAATGCCAGGGACAGGGGGCGCAGATACGCAGTATTTT
TRBV5-5	.	TRBJ1-5	many	CASSLYGVGGNQPQHF	TGTGCCAGCAGCTTGTACGGGGTAGGGGGCAATCAGCCCCAGCATTTT
TRBV28	.	TRBJ1-3	.	CASITGGFRNTIYF	TGTGCCAGCATCACGGGGGGATTTCGAAACACCATATATTTT
TRBV20-1	.	TRBJ2-1	many	CSARRDPYNEQFF	TGCAGTGCGCGGCGGGACCCCTACAATGAGCAGTTCTTC
TRBV20-1	TRBD1	TRBJ1-6	many	CSAIRDRDNSPLHF	TGCAGTGCGATCCGGGACAGGGATAATTCACCCCTCCACTTT
TRBV5-1	.	TRBJ2-7	many	CASSLEGFGYEQYF	TGCGCCAGCAGCTTGGAAGGGTTCGGCTACGAGCAGTACTTC
TRBV12-3/TRBV12-4	TRBD1	TRBJ1-1	.	CASSLAGTGATEAFF	TGTGCCAGCAGTTTAGCTGGGACAGGGGCCACTGAAGCTTTCTTT
TRBV15	.	TRBJ2-3	many	CATSRDLPDTQYF	TGTGCCACCAGCAGAGATCTGCCAGATACGCAGTATTTT
TRBV5-1	TRBD1	TRBJ2-5	many	CASSTGTVQETQYF	TGCGCCAGCAGCACCGGGACAGTTCAAGAGACCCAGTACTTC
TRBV28	.	TRBJ2-7	many	CASSYGGLLEQYF	TGTGCCAGCAGTTATGGCGGGTTACTGGAGCAGTACTTC
TRBV6-5	.	TRBJ2-7	.	CASSYTAGYEQYF	TGTGCCAGCAGTTATACAGCGGGCTACGAGCAGTACTTC
TRBV7-9	.	TRBJ2-7	few	CASSLEVAGQHEQYF	TGTGCCAGCAGCTTAGAAGTGGCAGGTCAACACGAGCAGTACTTC
TRBV12-3/TRBV12-4	.	TRBJ2-1	.	CASSQDRIYNEQFF	TGTGCCAGCAGCCAAGACAGGATCTACAATGAGCAGTTCTTC
TRBV4-1	TRBD2	TRBJ2-1	many	CASSQGPTSGANNEQFF	TGCGCCAGCAGCCAAGGACCCACTAGCGGGGCGAACAATGAGCAGTTCTTC
TRBV7-2	TRBD1	TRBJ1-1	many	CASSLGGQLLYQVFF	TGTGCCAGCAGCTTAGGGGGACAGCTACTCTATCAGGTTTTCTTT
TRBV20-1	.	TRBJ2-7	.	CSARSPGKKGGYEQYF	TGCAGTGCTAGATCTCCGGGGAAGAAAGGGGGCTACGAGCAGTACTTC
TRBV5-1	.	TRBJ2-1	many	CASSLEVNEQFF	TGCGCCAGCAGCTTGGAAGTCAATGAGCAGTTCTTC
TRBV5-1	.	TRBJ2-1	many	CASSVDSRPLDEQFF	TGCGCCAGCAGCGTGGACAGTAGGCCTCTGGATGAGCAGTTCTTC
TRBV5-6	.	TRBJ1-5	.	CASSLAGSWGDNQPQHF	TGTGCCAGCAGCTTGGCCGGTTCATGGGGAGACAATCAGCCCCAGCATTTT
TRBV20-1	.	TRBJ1-2	many	CSARDNSANYGYTF	TGCAGTGCTAGAGATAACAGCGCTAACTATGGCTACACCTTC
TRBV7-2	TRBD2	TRBJ2-3	many	CAGGLAGASTDTQYF	TGTGCCGGCGGACTAGCGGGGGCCAGCACAGATACGCAGTATTTT
TRBV28	TRBD2	TRBJ2-5	many	CASSLSLAGGQETQYF	TGTGCCAGCAGTTTATCGCTAGCGGGGGGCCAAGAGACCCAGTACTTC
TRBV7-2	.	TRBJ1-1	many	CASSPLMTAVSTEAFF	TGTGCCAGCAGCCCCCTCATGACGGCCGTTTCCACTGAAGCTTTCTTT
TRBV5-1	.	TRBJ2-5	many	CASSLDPHQETQYF	TGCGCCAGCAGCTTGGACCCTCATCAAGAGACCCAGTACTTC
TRBV4-1	.	TRBJ1-6	many	CASSQRHRDLNSPLHF	TGCGCCAGCAGCCAACGCCACAGGGATCTTAATTCACCCCTCCACTTT
TRBV15	TRBD2	TRBJ2-1	many	CATSSPTSAGEQFF	TGTGCCACCAGCAGTCCCACTAGCGCAGGAGAGCAGTTCTTC
TRBV5-1	.	TRBJ1-2	many	CASSLVEGEDYGYTF	TGCGCCAGCAGCTTGGTCGAGGGTGAGGACTATGGCTACACCTTC
TRBV9	.	TRBJ1-2	.	CASGSPGTDYGYTF	TGTGCCAGCGGAAGTCCCGGGACGGATTATGGCTACACCTTC
TRBV19	.	TRBJ1-1	.	CASRPQGANTEAFF	TGTGCCAGTAGACCCCAGGGAGCCAACACTGAAGCTTTCTTT
TRBV5-1	.	TRBJ2-5	many	CASSLGYQQETQYF	TGCGCCAGCAGCTTGGGCTATCAGCAAGAGACCCAGTACTTC
TRBV5-5	.	TRBJ1-1	many	CASSLEVHRTVGTEAFF	TGTGCCAGCAGCTTGGAAGTTCACAGGACAGTCGGCACTGAAGCTTTCTTT
TRBV15	TRBD1	TRBJ2-5	many	CATSRDLGTVETQYF	TGTGCCACCAGCAGAGATTTAGGGACAGTAGAGACCCAGTACTTC
TRBV6-2/TRBV6-3	.	TRBJ1-2	many	CASSYEPGRDLYGYTF	TGTGCCAGCAGTTACGAGCCGGGACGTGATCTGTATGGCTACACCTTC
TRBV4-1	.	TRBJ2-7	many	CASSQEGGLGLYEQYF	TGCGCCAGCAGCCAAGAGGGTGGGCTGGGGCTCTACGAGCAGTACTTC
TRBV4-1	.	TRBJ2-2	many	CASSQEWATGELFF	TGCGCCAGCAGCCAAGAATGGGCCACCGGGGAGCTGTTTTTT
TRBV7-9	.	TRBJ2-7	many	CASSLVAAQGYHEQYF	TGTGCCAGCAGCTTAGTCGCAGCACAGGGTTACCACGAGCAGTACTTC
TRBV24-1	TRBD1	TRBJ2-1	many	CATSDSPDRGRGNEQFF	TGTGCCACCAGTGATTCCCCGGACAGGGGGCGCGGGAATGAGCAGTTCTTC
TRBV20-1	.	TRBJ2-1	many	CSQGGGVNEQFF	TGCAGCCAGGGAGGGGGGGTCAATGAGCAGTTCTTC
TRBV28	TRBD1	TRBJ2-5	.	CASSSPGQGAEETQYF	TGTGCCAGCAGTTCACCCGGACAGGGGGCGGAAGAGACCCAGTACTTC
TRBV13	.	TRBJ1-2	many	CASSLSGSGYTF	TGTGCCAGCAGCTTATCGGGGTCGGGCTACACCTTC
TRBV3-1	TRBD2	TRBJ2-5	.	CATTQGTSGEETQYF	TGTGCCACCACCCAAGGGACTAGCGGGGAAGAGACCCAGTACTTC
TRBV5-1	.	TRBJ2-2	many	CASSFGANTGELFF	TGCGCCAGCAGCTTTGGAGCAAACACCGGGGAGCTGTTTTTT
TRBV18	.	TRBJ2-2	.	CASGRSSTGELFF	TGTGCCAGCGGCCGCAGTTCCACCGGGGAGCTGTTTTTT
TRBV10-2	.	TRBJ2-1	many	CASSALNEQFF	TGCGCCAGCAGTGCCCTCAATGAGCAGTTCTTC